This T cell receptor beta chain originates from a study of blood T cells in healthy people across ages. As for the study in general: Roughly one uniquely barcoded beta molecule per two T cells was captured.

A second about 6 to 11 cycle PCR used barcoded and J-beta primers. At least 2.5 million CDR3-containing paired-end reads were obtained per sample. Via MiXCR, TCRdb re-called the 5' RACE reads, giving one row per CDR3 protein. The repertoire consists of about 1,600,000 distinct CDR3 sequences, with around two fifths occurring once and the leading ten covering 7% to 9.5%. This clonotype came up many times. The sequenced material came from blood. The sequence was collected from a woman aged 18-35 years in good health.

CDR3 in amino acids: CAISAREGDQPQHF. The CDR3 coding sequence is TGTGCCATCAGTGCGAGAGAAGGGGATCAGCCCCAGCATTTT. The gene calls are TRBV10-3 and TRBJ1-5; D might be TRBD1 (5 bases). The CDR3 sequence is 14 residues long. Germline loops: CDR1 ENHRY, CDR2 SYGVKD. The V and J ends lost 4 bases and 5 bases respectively, with 12 bases between them.